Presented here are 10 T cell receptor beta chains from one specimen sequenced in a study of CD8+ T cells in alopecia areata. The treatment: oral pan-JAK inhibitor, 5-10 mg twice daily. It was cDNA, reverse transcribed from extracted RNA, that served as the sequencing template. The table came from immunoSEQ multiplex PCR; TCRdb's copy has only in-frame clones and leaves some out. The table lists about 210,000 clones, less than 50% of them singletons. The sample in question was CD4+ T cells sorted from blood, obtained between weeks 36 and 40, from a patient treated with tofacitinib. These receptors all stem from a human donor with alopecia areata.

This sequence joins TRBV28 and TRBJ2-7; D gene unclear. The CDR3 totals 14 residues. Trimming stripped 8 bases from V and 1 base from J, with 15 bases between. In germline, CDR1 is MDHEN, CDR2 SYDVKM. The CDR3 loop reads CASRRGASSYEQYF. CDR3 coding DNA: TGTGCCAGCCGACGCGGAGCCAGTTCCTACGAGCAGTACTTC.

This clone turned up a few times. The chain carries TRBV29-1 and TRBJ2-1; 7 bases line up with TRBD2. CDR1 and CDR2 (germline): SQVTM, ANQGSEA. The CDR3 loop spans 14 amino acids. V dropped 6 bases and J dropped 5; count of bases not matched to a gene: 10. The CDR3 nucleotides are TGCAGCGTCCCCGGGCGGGGGTGGAACAATGAGCAGTTCTTC. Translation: CSVPGRGWNNEQFF.

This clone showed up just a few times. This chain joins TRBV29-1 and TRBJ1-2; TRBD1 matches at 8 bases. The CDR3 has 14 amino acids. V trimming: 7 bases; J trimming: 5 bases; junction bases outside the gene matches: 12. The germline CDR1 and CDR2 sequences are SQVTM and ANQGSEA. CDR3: CSATQGARRYGYTF. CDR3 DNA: TGCAGCGCAACCCAGGGGGCGCGTCGATATGGCTACACCTTC.

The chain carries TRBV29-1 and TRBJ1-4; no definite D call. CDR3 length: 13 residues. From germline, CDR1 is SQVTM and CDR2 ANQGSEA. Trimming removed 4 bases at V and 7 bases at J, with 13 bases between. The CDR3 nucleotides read TGCAGCGTTGGCGTCCTGAATCTTGAAAAACTGTTTTTT. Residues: CSVGVLNLEKLFF.

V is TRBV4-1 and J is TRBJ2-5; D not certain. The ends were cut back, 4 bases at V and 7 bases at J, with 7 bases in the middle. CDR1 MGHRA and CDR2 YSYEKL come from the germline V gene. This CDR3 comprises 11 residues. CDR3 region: CASSLSTTQYF. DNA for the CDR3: TGCGCCAGCAGCCTGAGCACGACCCAGTACTTC.

CDR3 bases: TGTGCCAGTAGTGTTAGCGGGGTAAACTACGAGCAGTACTTC. Translation: CASSVSGVNYEQYF. The chain combines TRBV19 with TRBJ2-7; TRBD2 matches 8 bases. The V gene's germline CDR1 is LNHDA and CDR2 SQIVND (reference sequence). Losses at the gene ends were 5 bases for V and 3 bases for J; bases not matched to a gene: 6. The CDR3 spans 14 residues.

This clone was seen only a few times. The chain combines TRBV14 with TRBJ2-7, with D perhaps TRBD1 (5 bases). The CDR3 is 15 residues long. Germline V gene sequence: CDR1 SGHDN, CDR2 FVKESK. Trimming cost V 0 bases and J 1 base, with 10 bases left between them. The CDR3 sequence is CASSQEQVLSYEQYF. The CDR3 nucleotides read TGTGCCAGCAGCCAAGAACAGGTCCTATCCTACGAGCAGTACTTC.

This CDR3 reads CASSEVGIGPDTQYF. The CDR3 DNA follows: TGTGCCAGCAGTGAAGTGGGGATAGGGCCAGATACGCAGTATTTT. V is TRBV25-1 and J is TRBJ2-3; D uncertain. The CDR3 is made up of 15 amino acids. Trimming shortened V by 2 bases and J by 4 bases, and 13 bases separated the two germline ends. CDR1 and CDR2 (germline): MGHDK, SYGVNS. The variable domain in full, with the rest retrieved from reference TRBV25-1 and TRBJ2-3, is EADIYQTPRYLVIGTGKKITLECSQTMGHDKMYWYQQDPGMELHLIHYSYGVNSTEKGDLSSESTVSRIRTEHFPLTLESARPSHTSQYLCASSEVGIGPDTQYFGPGTRLTVL.

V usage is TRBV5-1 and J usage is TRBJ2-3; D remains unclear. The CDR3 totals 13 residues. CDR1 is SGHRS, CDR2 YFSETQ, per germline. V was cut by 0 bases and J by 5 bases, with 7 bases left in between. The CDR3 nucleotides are TGCGCCAGCAGCTTGGGGGTGAAAGATACGCAGTATTTT. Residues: CASSLGVKDTQYF.

CDR3 in DNA: TGTGCCAGCAGCGAATCCCGATCCGGGACAGGGGCTCAAGAGACCCAGTACTTC. The encoded protein is CASSESRSGTGAQETQYF. This chain links TRBV7-9 with TRBJ2-5; 10 positions match TRBD1. V lost 5 bases to trimming and J lost 2 bases; unmatched junction nucleotides: 14. Per germline, CDR1 SEHNR and CDR2 FQNEAQ (reference sequence). The CDR3 consists of 18 residues.